What follows is one T cell receptor beta chain and its context. Antigen unknown. The data are from a study of T cell responses to AZD1222 COVID-19 vaccine. Whole-study results and caveats: All repertoire sampling was performed exclusively after the peak T cell response. Possibly, clonal diversity was underestimated; donors were largely white British and included more females. At 160-218 and 743-854, vaccine-associated CD4 TCRs were dominant, and they spanned spike. Only a handful of people who got AZD1222 tested seropositive at baseline.

Produced via immunoSEQ multiplex PCR; TCRdb's table is partial and in-frame only. The table shows 95,000 to 150,000 clones, with roughly 85% occurring only once. This CDR3 contains 16 residues. The J segment lost 2 bases and the V segment lost 4 bases, leaving 4 bases of the junction unmatched. Looked up from germline, CDR1 is KGHSH and CDR2 is LQKENI. The rearrangement uses TRBV18 and TRBJ2-2; 10 bases are a match to TRBD2. This TCR was sampled from an adult in good health. The material sequenced was peripheral blood, taken on day 0 of AZD1222 vaccination. CDR3 nucleotide sequence: TGTGCCAGCTCACTTGGACTAGCGGATAACACCGGGGAGCTGTTTTTT. Encoded protein: CASSLGLADNTGELFF.